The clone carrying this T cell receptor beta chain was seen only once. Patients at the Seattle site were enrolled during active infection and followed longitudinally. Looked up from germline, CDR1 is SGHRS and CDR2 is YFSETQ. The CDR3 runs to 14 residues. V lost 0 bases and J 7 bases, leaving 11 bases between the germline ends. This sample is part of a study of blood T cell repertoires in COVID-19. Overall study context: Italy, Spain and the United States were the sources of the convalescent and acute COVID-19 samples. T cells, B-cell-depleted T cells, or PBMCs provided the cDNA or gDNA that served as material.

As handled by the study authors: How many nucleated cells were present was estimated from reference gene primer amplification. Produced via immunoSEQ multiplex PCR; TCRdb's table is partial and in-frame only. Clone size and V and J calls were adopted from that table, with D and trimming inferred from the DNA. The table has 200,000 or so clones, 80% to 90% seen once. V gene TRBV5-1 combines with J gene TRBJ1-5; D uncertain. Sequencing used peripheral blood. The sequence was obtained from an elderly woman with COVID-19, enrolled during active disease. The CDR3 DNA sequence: TGCGCCAGCAGCTTGGTTGAGGGAATGCAGCCCCAGCATTTT. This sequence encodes CASSLVEGMQPQHF.